Presented here are 6 T cell receptor beta chains from one specimen sequenced in a study of blood T cell repertoires in COVID-19. Here immunoSEQ multiplex PCR was the method, and the copy in TCRdb shows in-frame clones only, minus some. This table holds tens of thousands of clones, 77% found once. Sequencing was performed on peripheral blood. All receptors come from a man aged 70 or older with COVID-19, enrolled during active disease.

This clone has a handful of counts. The V gene is TRBV28, the J gene TRBJ1-5; 8 bases align to TRBD1. The CDR3 spans 16 residues. CDR1 and CDR2 from the germline V gene are MDHEN and SYDVKM. Germline trimming cut 7 bases from V and 4 bases from J; bases unmatched to any gene: 12. DNA of the CDR3: TGTGCCAGCATTTATGGGACAGGCCGCCCGAATCAGCCCCAGCATTTT. Translating gives CASIYGTGRPNQPQHF.

The gene calls are TRBV5-1 and TRBJ2-3; D uncertain. Germline lookup yields CDR1 SGHRS and CDR2 YFSETQ. The CDR3 loop spans 15 amino acids. Trimming took off 4 bases at V and 0 bases at J, with 12 bases between the two ends. The CDR3 loop reads CASSPARSSTDTQYF. The CDR3 nucleotides are TGCGCCAGCAGCCCTGCGCGGTCGAGCACAGATACGCAGTATTTT.

The chain is built from TRBV28 and TRBJ2-1; 10 bases fit TRBD2. V gave up 5 bases and J gave up 2 bases; unmatched junction bases: 6. CDR1 and CDR2 from the germline V gene are MDHEN and SYDVKM. The length of the CDR3 is 16 residues. Written as DNA, the CDR3 is TGTGCCAGCAGTCCTACTGGACTAGCGGCCTACAATGAGCAGTTCTTC. Translated: CASSPTGLAAYNEQFF.

The chain employs TRBV7-8 and TRBJ2-2, with 14 bases matching TRBD2. This CDR3 region has 17 residues. Germline lookup yields CDR1 SGHVS and CDR2 FQNEAQ. Trimming at V came to 5 bases and at J to 5 bases, leaving 7 bases not matched to a gene. The CDR3 nucleotides read TGTGCCAGCAGCCCTACGACTAGCGGGAGGGGGACCGGGGAGCTGTTTTTT. As protein: CASSPTTSGRGTGELFF.

V gene TRBV18 combines with J gene TRBJ2-5; a possible D gene is TRBD1 (5 bases). In germline, CDR1 is KGHSH, CDR2 LQKENI. Trimming shortened V by 5 bases and J by 1 base, and 14 bases separated the two germline ends. The CDR3 has 15 residues. The CDR3 loop reads CASSTQSRVQETQYF. The CDR3 nucleotides are TGTGCCAGCTCAACTCAGAGCAGGGTCCAAGAGACCCAGTACTTC.

The genes are TRBV7-8 and TRBJ1-1, with 8 nucleotides matching TRBD1. There are 16 residues in the CDR3. The V and J ends lost 1 base and 5 bases, in that order; junction bases with no gene match: 9. The germline CDR1 and CDR2 sequences are SGHVS and FQNEAQ. The CDR3 region is CASSLGGSRGRTEAFF. Written as DNA, the CDR3 is TGTGCCAGCAGCTTAGGCGGGTCCAGGGGGCGGACTGAAGCTTTCTTT.